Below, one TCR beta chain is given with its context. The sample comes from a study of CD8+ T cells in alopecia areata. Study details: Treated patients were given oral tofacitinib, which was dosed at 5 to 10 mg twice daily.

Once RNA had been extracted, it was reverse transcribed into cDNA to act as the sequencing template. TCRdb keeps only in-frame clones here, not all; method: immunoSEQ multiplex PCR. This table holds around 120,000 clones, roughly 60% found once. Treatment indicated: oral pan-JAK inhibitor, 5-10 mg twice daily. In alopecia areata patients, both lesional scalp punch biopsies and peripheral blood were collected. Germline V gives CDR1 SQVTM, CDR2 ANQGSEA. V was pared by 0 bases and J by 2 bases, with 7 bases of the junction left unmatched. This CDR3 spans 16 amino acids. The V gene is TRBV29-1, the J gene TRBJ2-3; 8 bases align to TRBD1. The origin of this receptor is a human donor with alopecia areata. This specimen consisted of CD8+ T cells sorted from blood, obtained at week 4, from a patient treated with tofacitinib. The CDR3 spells CSVEEGTGINTDTQYF. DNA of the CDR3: TGCAGCGTTGAAGAGGGGACAGGTATCAACACAGATACGCAGTATTTT.